These 9 T cell receptor beta chains originate from one sample sequenced in a study of long-term antiretroviral therapy in people with HIV. Running of the v3.0 immunoSEQ assay took place at survey level. Assay: immunoSEQ multiplex PCR; the TCRdb copy retains only in-frame clones and omits some. Here the sample spans 30,000 to 40,000 clones, 82% being singletons. The sequencing here drew on unsorted PBMCs, taken 0.6 years after starting antiretroviral therapy. The receptors originated from a man aged 18 to 35 with HIV.

The gene calls are TRBV7-9 and TRBJ1-1; D is unresolved. Germline CDR1 reads SEHNR; CDR2 reads FQNEAQ (reference sequence). This CDR3 has 14 residues. The V gene lost 1 base and the J gene lost 1 base, with 7 bases spanning the gap. The CDR3 DNA is TGTGCCAGCAGCTTAGTAAGACAGAACACTGAAGCTTTCTTT. Translating it yields CASSLVRQNTEAFF.

Only one count was recorded for this clone. The CDR3 DNA reads TGTGCCAGCAGCCAGACCCGGGGTCTAGCCACCGGGGAGCTGTTTTTT. This codes for CASSQTRGLATGELFF. The rearrangement joins TRBV14 to TRBJ2-2; D may be TRBD2 (5 bases). V was cut by 3 bases and J by 4 bases, with 15 bases left in between. Germline values: CDR1 SGHDN, CDR2 FVKESK. There are 16 residues in the CDR3.

The chain is built from TRBV7-2 and TRBJ2-3; possibly TRBD2 for D (7 bases). The V and J ends lost 4 bases and 10 bases respectively, with 18 bases between them. This CDR3 contains 14 residues. Germline values: CDR1 SGHTA, CDR2 FQGNSA. CDR3 sequence: CASSYLGGRQAQYF. In DNA form, the CDR3 reads TGTGCCAGCAGCTACCTCGGGGGGCGCCAGGCGCAGTATTTT.

The rearrangement joins TRBV28 to TRBJ2-7; D is unclear. Germline V lookup: CDR1 MDHEN, CDR2 SYDVKM. With 5 bases removed from V and 7 bases from J, the gap between germline ends came to 9 bases. The CDR3 consists of 11 residues. CDR3: CASSLFREQYF. The CDR3 bases are TGTGCCAGCAGTCTTTTTCGAGAGCAGTACTTC. The whole variable domain, remainder taken from reference TRBV28 and TRBJ2-7, is DVKVTQSSRYLVKRTGEKVFLECVQDMDHENMFWYRQDPGLGLRLIYFSYDVKMKEKGDIPEGYSVSREKKERFSLILESASTNQTSMYLCASSLFREQYFGPGTRLTVT.

The chain couples TRBV4-3 to TRBJ2-3; no clear D gene. Trimming pared 0 bases from V and 4 bases from J, leaving 8 bases between. CDR3 length: 14 amino acids. Germline CDR1 is LGHNA and CDR2 is YSLEER. The CDR3 nucleotides read TGCGCCAGCAGCCAAGAATCTGGACCAGATACGCAGTATTTT. Protein sequence: CASSQESGPDTQYF.

This clone was recorded only once. This chain links TRBV7-2 with TRBJ2-2; D is unclear. V was pared by 1 base and J by 5 bases, with 14 bases between. This CDR3 is 16 amino acids long. Germline-derived CDR1 and CDR2 are SGHTA and FQGNSA. The CDR3 nucleotides are TGTGCCAGCAGCTTAGGGAGCAGGACGCGTACCGGGGAGCTGTTTTTT. Protein: CASSLGSRTRTGELFF.

This clone was seen a single time. This chain links TRBV4-3 with TRBJ2-7, with 12 bases matching TRBD2. Germline-derived CDR1 and CDR2 are LGHNA and YSLEER. The junction had 7 bases not matched to a gene; V was cut back by 4 bases and J by 3 bases. The length of the CDR3 is 16 residues. The CDR3 protein is CASSPNQGLAGYEQYF. The DNA of the CDR3 is TGCGCCAGCAGCCCCAACCAGGGACTAGCGGGCTACGAGCAGTACTTC.

This clone has a handful of counts. The V and J genes are TRBV2 and TRBJ2-7, with a tentative D call TRBD1 (7 bases). The CDR3 extends over 15 amino acids. Looked up from germline, CDR1 is SNHLY and CDR2 is FYNNEI. Trimming removed 3 bases at V and 7 bases at J, with 19 bases between. The CDR3 DNA reads TGTGCCAGCAGTGAGATTGGAGGGGGCAAGAAGGAGCAGTACTTC. Amino acids: CASSEIGGGKKEQYF. Filled out from reference TRBV2 and TRBJ2-7, the complete variable domain reads EPEVTQTPSHQVTQMGQEVILRCVPISNHLYFYWYRQILGQKVEFLVSFYNNEISEKSEIFDDQFSVERPDGSNFTLKIRSTKLEDSAMYFCASSEIGGGKKEQYFGPGTRLTVT.

The CDR3 sequence is CASSLYGTGELFF. DNA of the CDR3: TGTGCCAGCAGCTTATATGGCACCGGGGAGCTGTTTTTT. The chain is built from TRBV7-9 and TRBJ2-2; D call uncertain. V dropped 2 bases and J dropped 4 bases, with 5 bases sitting between them. CDR1 and CDR2 from the germline V gene are SEHNR and FQNEAQ (reference sequence). The CDR3 length is 13 residues.